This is a list of T cell receptor beta chains from one sample in a study of T cell repertoires and HLA-DP antigens. These receptors have no identified antigens. Clones were sequenced by immunoSEQ multiplex PCR, and TCRdb holds only the in-frame ones, with some missing. The sample shows some 89,000 clones, around nine tenths of them seen only once. The sample was CD4+ T cells from PBMCs. These receptors came from a man between 50 and 59 years old in good health and CMV-seronegative. The CDR3 runs from the conserved cysteine through the conserved F or W. A D gene is named only where the DNA matches it firmly.

>TRBV6-1|TRBJ2-1|TRBD1
CASSERDRVQIEQFF
TGTGCCAGCAGCGAGAGGGACAGGGTACAAATTGAGCAGTTCTTC
>TRBV2|TRBJ1-1|NA
CASREQGKAFF
TGTGCCAGCAGGGAGCAGGGCAAAGCTTTCTTT
>TRBV18|TRBJ2-3|NA
CASSLSASTDTQYF
TGTGCCAGCTCTCTAAGCGCTAGCACAGATACGCAGTATTTT
>TRBV7-9|TRBJ2-5|NA
CASSLALQGRETQYF
TGTGCCAGCAGCTTAGCGCTTCAGGGAAGGGAGACCCAGTACTTC
>TRBV7-2|TRBJ2-5|NA
CASSLDRTPETQYF
TGTGCCAGCAGCTTAGACAGAACCCCAGAGACCCAGTACTTC
>TRBV7-2|TRBJ1-1|TRBD1
CASSLVARTGDGTEAFF
TGTGCCAGCAGCTTAGTAGCGAGGACAGGGGATGGAACTGAAGCTTTCTTT
>TRBV7-9|TRBJ2-3|NA
CASSPPPGGGGTDTQYF
TGTGCCAGCAGCCCCCCGCCGGGGGGCGGAGGCACAGATACGCAGTATTTT
>TRBV5-1|TRBJ2-5|NA
CASSLAPPRGETQYF
TGCGCCAGCAGCTTGGCGCCTCCGCGGGGTGAGACCCAGTACTTC
>TRBV9|TRBJ1-4|NA
CASSSDRPAGKLFF
TGTGCCAGCAGCTCCGACAGGCCCGCGGGAAAACTGTTTTTT
>TRBV5-5|TRBJ2-6|NA
CASSPGPSGANVLTF
TGTGCCAGCAGCCCCGGCCCCTCTGGGGCCAACGTCCTGACTTTC
>TRBV19|TRBJ2-2|NA
CASSIVGSNTGELFF
TGTGCCAGTAGTATAGTAGGGTCGAACACCGGGGAGCTGTTTTTT
>TRBV9|TRBJ2-5|NA
CASSVGEETQYF
TGTGCCAGCAGCGTAGGCGAGGAGACCCAGTACTTC
>TRBV4-1|TRBJ2-7|TRBD2
CASSQVGAGGSYEQYF
TGCGCCAGCAGCCAAGTCGGGGCGGGAGGATCCTACGAGCAGTACTTC
>TRBV23-1|TRBJ2-7|TRBD2
CASTVNPKTSGLSYEQYF
TGCGCCAGCACCGTGAATCCTAAGACTAGCGGTTTAAGCTACGAGCAGTACTTC
>TRBV14|TRBJ2-1|NA
CASSWGNEQFF
TGTGCCAGCAGCTGGGGCAATGAGCAGTTCTTC
>TRBV5-1|TRBJ1-1|NA
CASSINPGGLNTEAFF
TGCGCCAGCAGCATCAACCCGGGGGGGTTGAACACTGAAGCTTTCTTT
>TRBV7-9|TRBJ1-5|TRBD1
CASSFGQGARQPQHF
TGTGCCAGCAGCTTTGGACAGGGGGCGAGGCAGCCCCAGCATTTT
>TRBV4-3|TRBJ2-7|TRBD2
CASSQVAGASGYEQYF
TGCGCCAGCAGCCAAGTGGCGGGGGCTAGCGGGTACGAGCAGTACTTC
>TRBV7-6|TRBJ2-1|NA
CASHRQEGNEQFF
TGTGCCAGCCACCGGCAGGAGGGGAATGAGCAGTTCTTC
>TRBV5-1|TRBJ1-2|NA
CASSKARGVLLDGYTF
TGCGCCAGCAGCAAAGCGAGGGGGGTTTTGTTAGATGGCTACACCTTC
>TRBV10-3|TRBJ2-3|NA
CAIKERSPTDTQYF
TGTGCCATCAAGGAACGGAGCCCCACAGATACGCAGTATTTT
>TRBV5-6|TRBJ2-5|NA
CASSLWGAQLETQYF
TGTGCCAGCAGCTTGTGGGGGGCGCAGCTCGAGACCCAGTACTTC
>TRBV18|TRBJ2-2|NA
CASSPLDVTGELFF
TGTGCCAGCTCACCTCTGGATGTCACCGGGGAGCTGTTTTTT
>TRBV5-1|TRBJ2-7|NA
CASSPTPAFTYEQYF
TGCGCCAGCAGCCCCACTCCAGCGTTTACCTACGAGCAGTACTTC